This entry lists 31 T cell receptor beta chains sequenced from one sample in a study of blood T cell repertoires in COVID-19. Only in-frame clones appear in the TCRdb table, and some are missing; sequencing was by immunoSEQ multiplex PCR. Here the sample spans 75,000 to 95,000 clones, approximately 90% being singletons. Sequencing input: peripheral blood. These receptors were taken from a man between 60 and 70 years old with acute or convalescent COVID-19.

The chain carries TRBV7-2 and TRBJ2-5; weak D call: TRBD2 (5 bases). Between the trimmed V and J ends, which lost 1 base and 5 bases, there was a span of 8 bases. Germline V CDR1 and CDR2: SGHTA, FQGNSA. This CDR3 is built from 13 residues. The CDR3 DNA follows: TGTGCCAGCAGCTTAGGTGAGCGGGAGACCCAGTACTTC. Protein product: CASSLGERETQYF. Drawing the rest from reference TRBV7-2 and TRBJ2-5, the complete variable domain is GAGVSQSPSNKVTEKGKDVELRCDPISGHTALYWYRQSLGQGLEFLIYFQGNSAPDKSGLPSDRFSAERTGGSVSTLTIQRTQQEDSAVYLCASSLGERETQYFGPGTRLLVL.

DNA of the CDR3: TGTGCCAGCAGTTACCGACTTGGGTACAATGAGCAGTTCTTC. This translates into CASSYRLGYNEQFF. This rearrangement joins TRBV6-2 or TRBV6-3 to TRBJ2-1, with D unclear. Trimming cost V 2 bases and J 4 bases, with 9 bases left between them. Germline V gene sequence: CDR1 MNHEY, CDR2 SVGEGT. The CDR3 totals 14 residues.

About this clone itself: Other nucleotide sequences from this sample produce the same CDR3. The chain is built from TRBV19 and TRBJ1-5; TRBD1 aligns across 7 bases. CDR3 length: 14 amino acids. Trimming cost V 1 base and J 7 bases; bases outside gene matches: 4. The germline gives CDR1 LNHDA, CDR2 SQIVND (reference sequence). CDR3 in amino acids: CASSIGQGGQPQHF. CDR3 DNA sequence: TGTGCCAGTAGTATAGGACAGGGCGGCCAGCCCCAGCATTTT.

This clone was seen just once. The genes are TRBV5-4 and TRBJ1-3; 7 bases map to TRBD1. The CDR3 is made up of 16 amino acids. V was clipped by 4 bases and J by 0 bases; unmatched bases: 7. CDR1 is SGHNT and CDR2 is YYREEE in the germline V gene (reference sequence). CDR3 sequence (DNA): TGTGCCAGCAGCGGAGACAGGGCCCTCTCTGGAAACACCATATATTTT. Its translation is CASSGDRALSGNTIYF.

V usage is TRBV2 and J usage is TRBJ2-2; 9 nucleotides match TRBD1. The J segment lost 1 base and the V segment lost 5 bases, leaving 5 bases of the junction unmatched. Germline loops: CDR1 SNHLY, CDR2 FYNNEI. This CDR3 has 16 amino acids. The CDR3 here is CASSPYRGRNTGELFF. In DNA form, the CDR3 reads TGTGCCAGCAGTCCTTACAGGGGGCGGAACACCGGGGAGCTGTTTTTT.

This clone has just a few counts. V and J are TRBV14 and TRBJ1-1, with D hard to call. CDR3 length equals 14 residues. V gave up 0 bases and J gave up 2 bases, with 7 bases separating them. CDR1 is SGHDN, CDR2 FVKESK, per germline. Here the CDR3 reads CASSQDYFNTEAFF. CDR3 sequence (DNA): TGTGCCAGCAGCCAAGATTACTTTAACACTGAAGCTTTCTTT.

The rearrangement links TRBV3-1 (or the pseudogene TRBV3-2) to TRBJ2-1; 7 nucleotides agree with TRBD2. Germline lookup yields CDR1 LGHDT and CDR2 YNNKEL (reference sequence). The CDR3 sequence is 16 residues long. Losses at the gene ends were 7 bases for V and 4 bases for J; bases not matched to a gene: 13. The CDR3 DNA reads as TGTGCCAGCACCAAGGGGTTTGGCGGGGGTTACAATGAGCAGTTCTTC. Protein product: CASTKGFGGGYNEQFF.

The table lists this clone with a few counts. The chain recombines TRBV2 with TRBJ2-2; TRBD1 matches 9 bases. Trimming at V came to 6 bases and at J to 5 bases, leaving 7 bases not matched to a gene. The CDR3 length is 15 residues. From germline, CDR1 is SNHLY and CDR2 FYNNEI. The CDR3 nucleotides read TGTGCCAGCAGCACCGGGACAGGGTCGACCGGGGAGCTGTTTTTT. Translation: CASSTGTGSTGELFF.

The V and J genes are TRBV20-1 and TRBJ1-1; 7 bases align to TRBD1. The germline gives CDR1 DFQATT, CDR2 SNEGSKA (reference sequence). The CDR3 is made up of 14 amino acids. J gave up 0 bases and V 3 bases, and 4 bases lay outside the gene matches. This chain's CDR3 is CSASRGQLNTEAFF. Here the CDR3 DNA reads TGCAGTGCTAGTAGGGGACAGTTGAACACTGAAGCTTTCTTT.

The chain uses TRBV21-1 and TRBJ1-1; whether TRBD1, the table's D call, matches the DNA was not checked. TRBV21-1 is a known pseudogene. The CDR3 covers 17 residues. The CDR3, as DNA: TGTGCCAGCAGCAAAGCGCTGGCGGGACAGGGAGAACCTGAAGCTTTCTTT. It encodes CASSKALAGQGEPEAFF.

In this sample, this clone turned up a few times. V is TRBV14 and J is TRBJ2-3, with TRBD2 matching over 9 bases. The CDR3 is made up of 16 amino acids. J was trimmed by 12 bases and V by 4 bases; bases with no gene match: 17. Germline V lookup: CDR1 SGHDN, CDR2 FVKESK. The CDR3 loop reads CASSRGLRGGNRRQYF. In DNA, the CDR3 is TGTGCCAGCAGCCGCGGATTGCGGGGGGGGAACCGACGCCAGTATTTT.

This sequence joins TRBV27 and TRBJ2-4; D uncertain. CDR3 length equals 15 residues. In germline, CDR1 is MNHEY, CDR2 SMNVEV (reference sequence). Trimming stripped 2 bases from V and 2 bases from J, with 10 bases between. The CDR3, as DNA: TGTGCCAGCAGTTTAGCCGGGTCGACCAAAAACATTCAGTACTTC. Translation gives CASSLAGSTKNIQYF.

The CDR3 protein is CASSLDRENIQYF. CDR3 DNA sequence: TGTGCCAGCAGCTTGGACAGGGAAAACATTCAGTACTTC. This chain uses TRBV11-2 with TRBJ2-4, with 8 bases that match TRBD1. The germline V gene encodes CDR1 SGHAT and CDR2 FQNNGV. The J segment lost 5 bases and the V segment lost 3 bases, leaving 0 bases of the junction unmatched. The CDR3 runs to 13 residues.

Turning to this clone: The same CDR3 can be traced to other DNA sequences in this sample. CDR3 coding DNA: TGCGCCAGCAGCCAAGGTGGACAGGGATTTTCACCCCTCCACTTT. As protein: CASSQGGQGFSPLHF. The chain is built from TRBV4-3 and TRBJ1-6; 8 bases match TRBD1. V lost 1 base, J lost 9 bases, and 5 bases stayed unmatched. The CDR3 has 15 amino acids. Germline V CDR1 and CDR2: LGHNA, YSLEER.

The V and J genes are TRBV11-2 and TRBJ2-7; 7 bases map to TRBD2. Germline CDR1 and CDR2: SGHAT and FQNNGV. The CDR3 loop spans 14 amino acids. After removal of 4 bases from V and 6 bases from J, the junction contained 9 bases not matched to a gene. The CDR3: CASSSATGRSEQYF. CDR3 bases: TGTGCCAGCAGCTCCGCGACCGGGAGGAGCGAGCAGTACTTC.

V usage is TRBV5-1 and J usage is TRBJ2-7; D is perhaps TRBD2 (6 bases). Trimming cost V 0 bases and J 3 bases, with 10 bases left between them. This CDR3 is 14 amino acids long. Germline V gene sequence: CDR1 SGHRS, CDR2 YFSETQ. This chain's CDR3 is CASSLDGGRYEQYF. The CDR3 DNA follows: TGCGCCAGCAGCTTGGACGGGGGACGCTACGAGCAGTACTTC.

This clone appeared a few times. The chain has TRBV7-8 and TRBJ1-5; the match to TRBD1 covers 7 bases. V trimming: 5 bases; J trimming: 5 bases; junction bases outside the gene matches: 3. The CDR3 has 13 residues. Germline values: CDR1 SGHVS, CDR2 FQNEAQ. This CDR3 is CASSQDRDQPQHF. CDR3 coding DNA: TGTGCCAGCAGCCAAGACAGGGATCAGCCCCAGCATTTT.

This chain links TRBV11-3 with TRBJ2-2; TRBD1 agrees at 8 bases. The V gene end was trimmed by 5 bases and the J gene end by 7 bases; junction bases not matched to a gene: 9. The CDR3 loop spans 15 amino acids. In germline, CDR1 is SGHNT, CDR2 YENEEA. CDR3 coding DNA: TGTGCCAGCAGCGGGCGGACAGGGATGGGCGGGGAGCTGTTTTTT. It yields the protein CASSGRTGMGGELFF.

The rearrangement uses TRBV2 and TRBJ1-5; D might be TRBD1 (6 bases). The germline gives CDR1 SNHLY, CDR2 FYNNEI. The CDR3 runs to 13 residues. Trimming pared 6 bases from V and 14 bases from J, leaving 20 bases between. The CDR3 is CASRENAGAEEHF. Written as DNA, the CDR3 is TGTGCCAGCAGAGAGAACGCAGGGGCCGAGGAGCATTTT.

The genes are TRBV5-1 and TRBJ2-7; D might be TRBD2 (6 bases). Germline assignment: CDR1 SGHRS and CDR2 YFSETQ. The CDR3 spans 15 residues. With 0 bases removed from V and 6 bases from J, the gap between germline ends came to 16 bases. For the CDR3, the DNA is TGCGCCAGCAGCTTGGAATTCCGGGAGACCTCCGAGCAGTACTTC. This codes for CASSLEFRETSEQYF. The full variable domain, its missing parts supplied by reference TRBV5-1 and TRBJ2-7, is KAGVTQTPRYLIKTRGQQVTLSCSPISGHRSVSWYQQTPGQGLQFLFEYFSETQRNKGNFPGRFSGRQFSNSRSEMNVSTLELGDSALYLCASSLEFRETSEQYFGPGTRLTVT.

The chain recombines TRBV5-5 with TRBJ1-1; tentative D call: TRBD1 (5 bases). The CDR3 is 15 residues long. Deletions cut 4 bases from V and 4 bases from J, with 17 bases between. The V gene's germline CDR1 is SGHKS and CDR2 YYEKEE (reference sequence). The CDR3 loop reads CASSMRIRVATEAFF. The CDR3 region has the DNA TGTGCCAGCAGCATGAGGATCAGGGTGGCCACTGAAGCTTTCTTT.

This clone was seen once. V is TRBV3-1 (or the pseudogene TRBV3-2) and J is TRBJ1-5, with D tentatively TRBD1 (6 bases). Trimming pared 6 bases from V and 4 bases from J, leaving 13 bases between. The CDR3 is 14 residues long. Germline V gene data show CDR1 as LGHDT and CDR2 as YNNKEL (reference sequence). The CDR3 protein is CASSTGSGNQPQHF. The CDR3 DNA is TGTGCCAGCAGTACAGGGTCGGGAAATCAGCCCCAGCATTTT.

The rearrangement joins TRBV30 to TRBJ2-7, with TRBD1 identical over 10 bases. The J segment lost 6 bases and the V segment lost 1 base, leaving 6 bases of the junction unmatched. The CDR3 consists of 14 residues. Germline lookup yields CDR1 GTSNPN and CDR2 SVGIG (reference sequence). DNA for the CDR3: TGTGCCTGGAGTGCTTGGACAGGGGGGGGCGAGCAGTACTTC. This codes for CAWSAWTGGGEQYF. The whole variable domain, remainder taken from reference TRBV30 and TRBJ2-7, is SQTIHQWPATLVQPVGSPLSLECTVEGTSNPNLYWYRQAAGRGLQLLFYSVGIGQISSEVPQNLSASRPQDRQFILSSKKLLLSDSGFYLCAWSAWTGGGEQYFGPGTRLTVT.

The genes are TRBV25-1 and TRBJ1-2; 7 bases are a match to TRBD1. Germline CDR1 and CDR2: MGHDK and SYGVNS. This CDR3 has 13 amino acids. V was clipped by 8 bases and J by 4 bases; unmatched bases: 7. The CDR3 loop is CASQRTGLYGYTF. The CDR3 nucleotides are TGTGCCAGCCAACGGACAGGACTCTATGGCTACACCTTC.

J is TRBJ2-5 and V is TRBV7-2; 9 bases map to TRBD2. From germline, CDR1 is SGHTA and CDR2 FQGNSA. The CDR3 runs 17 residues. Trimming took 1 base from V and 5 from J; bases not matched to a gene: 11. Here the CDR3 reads CASSLGPLAGSRETQYF. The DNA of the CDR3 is TGTGCCAGCAGCTTAGGTCCGCTAGCGGGGTCCCGCGAGACCCAGTACTTC.

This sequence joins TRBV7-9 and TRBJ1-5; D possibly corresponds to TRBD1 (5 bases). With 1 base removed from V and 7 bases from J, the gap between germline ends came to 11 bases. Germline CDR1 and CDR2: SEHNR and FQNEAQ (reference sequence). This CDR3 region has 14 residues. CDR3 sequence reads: CASSLGQGGQPQHF. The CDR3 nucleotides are TGTGCCAGCAGCTTAGGGCAGGGAGGCCAGCCCCAGCATTTT.

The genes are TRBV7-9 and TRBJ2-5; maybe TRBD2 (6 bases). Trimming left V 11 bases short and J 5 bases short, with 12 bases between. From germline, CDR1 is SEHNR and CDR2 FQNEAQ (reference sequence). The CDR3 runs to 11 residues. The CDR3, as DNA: TGTGCCTCGCGGGGTGTCGAGACCCAGTACTTC. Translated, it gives CASRGVETQYF.

CDR3 DNA sequence: TGTGCCTGGAGGACCCCGACAGGTTACACTGAAGCTTTCTTT. Translated, it gives CAWRTPTGYTEAFF. The chain links TRBV30 to TRBJ1-1, with a weak D call TRBD1 (6 bases). The germline V gene encodes CDR1 GTSNPN and CDR2 SVGIG (reference sequence). CDR3 length equals 14 residues. Trimming took off 3 bases at V and 3 bases at J, with 14 bases between the two ends.

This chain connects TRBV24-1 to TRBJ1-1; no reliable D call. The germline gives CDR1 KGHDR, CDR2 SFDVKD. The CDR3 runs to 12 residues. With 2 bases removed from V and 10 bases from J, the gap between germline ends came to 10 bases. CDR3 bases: TGTGCCACCAGTGATTCGCGATCCTTAGCTTTCTTT. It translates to CATSDSRSLAFF.

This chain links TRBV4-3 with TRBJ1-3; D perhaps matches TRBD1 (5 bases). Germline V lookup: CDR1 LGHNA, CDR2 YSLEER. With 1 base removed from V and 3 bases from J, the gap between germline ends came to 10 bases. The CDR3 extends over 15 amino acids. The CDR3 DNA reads TGCGCCAGCAGCCAAGTTCCAGGGCTTGGAAACACCATATATTTT. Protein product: CASSQVPGLGNTIYF.

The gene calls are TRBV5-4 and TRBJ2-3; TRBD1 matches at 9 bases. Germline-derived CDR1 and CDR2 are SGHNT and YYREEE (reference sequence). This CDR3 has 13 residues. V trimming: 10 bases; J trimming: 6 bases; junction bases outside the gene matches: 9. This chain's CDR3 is CAGRNRGRDTQYF. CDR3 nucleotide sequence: TGTGCCGGAAGAAACAGGGGGCGGGATACGCAGTATTTT.